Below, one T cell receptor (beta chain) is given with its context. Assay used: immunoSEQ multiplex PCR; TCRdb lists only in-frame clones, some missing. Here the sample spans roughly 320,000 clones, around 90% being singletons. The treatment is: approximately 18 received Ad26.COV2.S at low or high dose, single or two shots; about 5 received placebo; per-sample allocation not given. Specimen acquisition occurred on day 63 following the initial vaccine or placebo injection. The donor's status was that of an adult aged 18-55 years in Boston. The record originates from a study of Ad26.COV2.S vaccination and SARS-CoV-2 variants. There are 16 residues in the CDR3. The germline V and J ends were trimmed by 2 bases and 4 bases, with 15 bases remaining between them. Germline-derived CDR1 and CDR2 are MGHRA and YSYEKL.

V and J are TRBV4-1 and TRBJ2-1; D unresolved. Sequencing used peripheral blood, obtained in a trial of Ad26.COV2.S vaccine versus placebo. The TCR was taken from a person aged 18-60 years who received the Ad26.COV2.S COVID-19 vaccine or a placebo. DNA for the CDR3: TGCGCCAGCAGCCAATTCGGTAGTACAGCGTACAATGAGCAGTTCTTC. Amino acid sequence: CASSQFGSTAYNEQFF.